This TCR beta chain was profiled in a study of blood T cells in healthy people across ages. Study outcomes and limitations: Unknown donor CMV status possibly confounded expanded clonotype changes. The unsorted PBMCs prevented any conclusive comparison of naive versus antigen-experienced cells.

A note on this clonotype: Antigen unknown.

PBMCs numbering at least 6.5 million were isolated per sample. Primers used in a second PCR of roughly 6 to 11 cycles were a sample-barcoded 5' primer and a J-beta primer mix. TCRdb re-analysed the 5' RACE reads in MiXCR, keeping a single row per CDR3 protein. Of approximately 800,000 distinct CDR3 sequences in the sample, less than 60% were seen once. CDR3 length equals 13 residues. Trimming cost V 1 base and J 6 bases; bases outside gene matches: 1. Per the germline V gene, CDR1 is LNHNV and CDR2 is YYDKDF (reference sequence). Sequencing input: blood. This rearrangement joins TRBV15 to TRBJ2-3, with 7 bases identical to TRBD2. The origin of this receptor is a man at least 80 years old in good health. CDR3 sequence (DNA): TGTGCCACCAGCAGAGGGGAGGGGGATACGCAGTATTTT. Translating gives CATSRGEGDTQYF.